The clone carrying this T cell receptor (beta chain) came up once. Its cognate antigen is unknown. The length of the CDR3 is 14 residues. V lost 3 bases and J lost 2, with 8 bases in between. In germline, CDR1 is MNHEY, CDR2 SMNVEV (reference sequence). Profiling relied on immunoSEQ multiplex PCR, and the TCRdb table lists in-frame clones only, not all of them. The table has about 100,000 clones, roughly nine tenths seen once. The data belong to a study of T cell responses to AZD1222 COVID-19 vaccine. At the level of the study: Second-dose recipients at about 4 or about 12 weeks were treated as one pooled group.

Study-wide findings and caveats: Sampled repertoires all dated from after the peak T cell response. Vaccine-associated CD4 TCRs spanned spike, dominant at 160-218 and 743-854.

The source is an adult in good health. Material: peripheral blood, obtained on day 0 of AZD1222 vaccination. The chain is built from TRBV27 and TRBJ2-1; D remains ambiguous. In DNA form, the CDR3 reads TGTGCCAGCAGTTTCCGGGTCGCCTACAATGAGCAGTTCTTC. This encodes CASSFRVAYNEQFF.